A selection of T cell receptor beta chains follows, all from one sample in a study of T cell changes during pregnancy in multiple sclerosis. Here immunoSEQ multiplex PCR was the method, and the copy in TCRdb shows in-frame clones only, minus some. The sample consists of tens of thousands of clones, around 94% of them appearing once. The sample here was CD8+ T cells from peripheral blood mononuclear cells, taken after pregnancy. These receptors were collected from a female donor with multiple sclerosis, enrolled in a pregnancy study. The conserved cysteine and the conserved F or W are not part of the CDR3 here. The D gene is left open where the match is weak.

J | V | D | CDR3
TRBJ2-7 | TRBV28 | . | ASNVRDYSYEQY
TRBJ2-1 | TRBV19 | . | ASSTSSVHEQF
TRBJ2-3 | TRBV9 | TRBD2 | ASSVPTSGRAGATDTQY
TRBJ2-7 | TRBV21-1 | . | ASSKGQGTQY
TRBJ2-3 | TRBV6-1 | TRBD2 | ASREPTSGRAPDTQY
TRBJ2-7 | TRBV9 | . | ASSPLSGGGQYEQY
TRBJ1-5 | TRBV6-4 | TRBD1 | ASSEGKGGGSNQPQH
TRBJ2-5 | TRBV9 | . | ASSVAAGRGETQY
TRBJ1-1 | TRBV6-1 | . | ASSEGAHTEAF
TRBJ2-7 | TRBV29-1 | TRBD2 | SVGLAGVPPEQY
TRBJ2-2 | TRBV27 | TRBD2 | ASRPPAGGPGGELF
TRBJ1-2 | TRBV9 | . | ASSVVGAYGYT
TRBJ2-1 | TRBV6-4 | . | ASSDFPGEMIWEQF
TRBJ2-7 | TRBV28 | TRBD2 | ASSLLAGGIVYEQY
TRBJ2-1 | TRBV19 | TRBD2 | ASSIWTSGRNEQF
TRBJ2-1 | TRBV11-2 | . | ASSLVAGTSSYNEQF
TRBJ1-1 | TRBV9 | . | ASSGTGLGTEAF
TRBJ1-5 | TRBV30 | . | AWSVPGGGQPQH
TRBJ2-7 | TRBV5-1 | . | ASSVSSGEQY
TRBJ2-1 | TRBV7-7 | TRBD2 | ASSLASGMGNEQF
TRBJ2-3 | TRBV19 | TRBD1 | ASSIDPGEGAVDTQY
TRBJ2-1 | TRBV7-9 | . | ASSLWAGSLGINEQF
TRBJ2-7 | TRBV27 | . | ASSFSTGLEQY
TRBJ2-7 | TRBV2 | TRBD2 | ASSEGTSGSYEQY
TRBJ1-1 | TRBV6-1 | . | ASLGPGENTEAF
TRBJ2-7 | TRBV13 | . | ASSSRDFGTYEQY
TRBJ2-5 | TRBV9 | TRBD1 | ASSRPGTGEETQY
TRBJ1-2 | TRBV6-5 | TRBD1 | ASSFTGVSVGYT
TRBJ2-7 | TRBV7-9 | . | ASSLQGLGNEQY
TRBJ2-7 | TRBV10-1 | TRBD1 | ASSPTPGQGAGEQY
TRBJ2-1 | TRBV28 | . | ASSRQVGPDDEQF